This TCR beta chain is drawn from a study of T cell repertoires in cytomegalovirus infection. Study-level information: CMV infection together with matching HLA type was indicated by public TCR beta signatures. Findings and limits, study-wide: HLA-C-restricted, CMV-specific TCR beta clonotypes were dominant ex vivo. Cumulative public TCR beta family frequency identified CMV carriers with the relevant HLA.

The CDR3 spans 15 residues. Trimming took off 0 bases at V and 5 bases at J, with 11 bases between the two ends. In TCRdb, the reads were re-called with MiXCR into one record per CDR3 protein. Here the sample spans about 530,000 distinct CDR3 sequences, approximately 25% being singletons. Note on this clonotype: Its antigen is unidentified.

The clonotype comes from a human donor in good health (CMV status not recorded). Some clones in this sample may be carry-over from other donors' samples. Sequenced material: PBMCs. V is TRBV12-3 or TRBV12-4 and J is TRBJ1-5, with D uncertain. CDR3 sequence reads: CASSLARRSHQPQHF. The DNA of the CDR3 is TGTGCCAGCAGTTTAGCGCGAAGGAGTCATCAGCCCCAGCATTTT.